This T cell receptor (beta chain) was sequenced for a study of PD-1 blockade in classical Hodgkin lymphoma. This clone was counted only a few times. Its antigen is undetermined. All patients experienced relapse after autologous stem cell transplantation, and brentuximab vedotin exposure was variable. Data came from immunoSEQ multiplex PCR; TCRdb stores just in-frame clones and leaves some out. The sample contains 19,000 or so clones, 70% to 80% of which appear only once. Study outcomes and limitations: After ASCT, patients who started nivolumab under 1 year later were excluded.

The clonotype comes from a human donor with classical Hodgkin lymphoma. Sequences were derived from peripheral blood mononuclear cells (PBMCs), sampled at baseline.

DNA for the CDR3: TGTGCCAGCAGCCCCGGGACAGGGGGCGTCTATGGCTACACCTTC. Translation gives CASSPGTGGVYGYTF. The chain combines TRBV2 with TRBJ1-2, with TRBD1 matching 12 bases. The CDR3 spans 15 residues. Germline trimming cut 6 bases from V and 4 bases from J; bases unmatched to any gene: 6. The germline gives CDR1 SNHLY, CDR2 FYNNEI.